This T cell receptor (beta chain) was sequenced during a study of blood T cell repertoires in COVID-19. The method was immunoSEQ multiplex PCR; TCRdb's version includes in-frame clones alone and lacks a portion of them. The sample lists 200,000 to 250,000 clones, more than 75% occurring once. In germline, CDR1 is SSHAT, CDR2 FNYEAQ (reference sequence). V was shortened by 3 bases and J by 1 base, with 6 bases between the two germline ends. This CDR3 has 13 residues. The source of this sequence is a man aged 45 to 65 who had recovered from COVID-19. The chain carries TRBV7-7 and TRBJ1-1; D is undetermined. Sequenced input: peripheral blood. For the CDR3, the DNA is TGTGCCAGCAGCTTCCAGGAGAACACTGAAGCTTTCTTT. It codes for CASSFQENTEAFF.